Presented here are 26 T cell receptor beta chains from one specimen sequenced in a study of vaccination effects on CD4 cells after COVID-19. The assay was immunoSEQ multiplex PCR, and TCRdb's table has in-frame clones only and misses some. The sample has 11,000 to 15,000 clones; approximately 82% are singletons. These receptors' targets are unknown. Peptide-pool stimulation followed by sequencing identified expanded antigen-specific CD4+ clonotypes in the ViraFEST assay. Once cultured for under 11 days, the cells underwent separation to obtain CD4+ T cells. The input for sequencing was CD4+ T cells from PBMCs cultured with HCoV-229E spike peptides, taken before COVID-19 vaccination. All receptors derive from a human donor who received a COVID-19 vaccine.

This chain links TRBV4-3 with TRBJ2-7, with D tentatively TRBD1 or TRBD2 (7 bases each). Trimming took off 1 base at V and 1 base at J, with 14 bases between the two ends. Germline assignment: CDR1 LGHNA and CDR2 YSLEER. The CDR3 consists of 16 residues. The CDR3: CASSQGPGGGSYEQYF. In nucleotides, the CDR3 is TGCGCCAGCAGCCAAGGCCCAGGGGGGGGGTCCTACGAGCAGTACTTC.

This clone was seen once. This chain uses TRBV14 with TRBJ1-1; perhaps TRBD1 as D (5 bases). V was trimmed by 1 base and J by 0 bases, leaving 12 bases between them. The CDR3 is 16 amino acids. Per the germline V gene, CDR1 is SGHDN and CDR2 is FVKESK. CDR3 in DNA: TGTGCCAGCAGCCAAGGGGCGGGACGGCTGAACACTGAAGCTTTCTTT. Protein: CASSQGAGRLNTEAFF.

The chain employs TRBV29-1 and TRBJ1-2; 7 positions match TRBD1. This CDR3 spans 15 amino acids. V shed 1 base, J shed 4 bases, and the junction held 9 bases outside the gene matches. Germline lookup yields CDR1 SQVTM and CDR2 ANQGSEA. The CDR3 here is CSVEGERGRTYGYTF. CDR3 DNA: TGCAGCGTTGAAGGGGAAAGGGGGCGCACCTATGGCTACACCTTC.

The chain's CDR3 is CASSLALGFTTEAFF. The CDR3 DNA reads as TGTGCCAGCAGCTTAGCGCTCGGGTTCACCACTGAAGCTTTCTTT. V gene TRBV7-9 combines with J gene TRBJ1-1; D call uncertain. V was trimmed by 0 bases and J by 4 bases, leaving 12 bases between them. The CDR3 is made up of 15 amino acids. Germline V gene lookup returns CDR1 SEHNR and CDR2 FQNEAQ (reference sequence).

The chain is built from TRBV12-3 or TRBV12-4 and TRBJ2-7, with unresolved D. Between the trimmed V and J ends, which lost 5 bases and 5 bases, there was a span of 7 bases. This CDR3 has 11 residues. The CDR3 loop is CASSPRDEQYF. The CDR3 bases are TGTGCCAGCAGTCCTCGGGACGAGCAGTACTTC.

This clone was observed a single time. The chain's CDR3 is CAWSGGTGFEKQYF. DNA of the CDR3: TGTGCCTGGAGTGGAGGGACAGGGTTTGAGAAGCAGTACTTC. The J gene is TRBJ2-7, the V gene TRBV30; TRBD1 matches 9 bases. CDR1 is GTSNPN and CDR2 is SVGIG in the germline V gene (reference sequence). V lost 1 base to trimming and J lost 8 bases; unmatched junction nucleotides: 9. The CDR3 is 14 amino acids.

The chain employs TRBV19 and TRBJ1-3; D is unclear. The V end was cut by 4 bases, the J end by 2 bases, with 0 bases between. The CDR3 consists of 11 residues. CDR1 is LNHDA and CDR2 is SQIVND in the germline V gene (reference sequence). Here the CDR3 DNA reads TGTGCCAGTAGTACTGGAAACACCATATATTTT. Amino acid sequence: CASSTGNTIYF.

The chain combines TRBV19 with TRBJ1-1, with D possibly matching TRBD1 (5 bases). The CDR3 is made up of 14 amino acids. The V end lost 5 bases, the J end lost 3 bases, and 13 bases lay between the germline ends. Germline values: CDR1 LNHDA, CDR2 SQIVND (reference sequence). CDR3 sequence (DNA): TGTGCCAGTAGTGGGACTGTTGGTTACACTGAAGCTTTCTTT. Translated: CASSGTVGYTEAFF. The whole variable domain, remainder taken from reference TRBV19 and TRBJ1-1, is DGGITQSPKYLFRKEGQNVTLSCEQNLNHDAMYWYRQDPGQGLRLIYYSQIVNDFQKGDIAEGYSVSREKKESFPLTVTSAQKNPTAFYLCASSGTVGYTEAFFGQGTRLTVV.

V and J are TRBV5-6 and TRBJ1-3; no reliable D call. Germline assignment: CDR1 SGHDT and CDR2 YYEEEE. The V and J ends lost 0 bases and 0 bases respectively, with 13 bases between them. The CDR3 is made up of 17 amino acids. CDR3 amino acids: CASSLDPRTVSGNTIYF. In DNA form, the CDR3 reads TGTGCCAGCAGCTTGGACCCCCGGACGGTCTCTGGAAACACCATATATTTT. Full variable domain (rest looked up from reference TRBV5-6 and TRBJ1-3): DAGVTQSPTHLIKTRGQQVTLRCSPKSGHDTVSWYQQALGQGPQFIFQYYEEEERQRGNFPDRFSGHQFPNYSSELNVNALLLGDSALYLCASSLDPRTVSGNTIYFGEGSWLTVV.

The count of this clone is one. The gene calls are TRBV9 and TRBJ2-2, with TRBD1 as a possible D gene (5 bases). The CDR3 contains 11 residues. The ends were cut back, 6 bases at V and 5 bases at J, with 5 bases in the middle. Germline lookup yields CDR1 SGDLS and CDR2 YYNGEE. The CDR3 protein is CASKGTGELFF. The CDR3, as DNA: TGTGCCAGCAAGGGGACCGGGGAGCTGTTTTTT. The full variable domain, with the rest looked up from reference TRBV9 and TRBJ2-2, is DSGVTQTPKHLITATGQRVTLRCSPRSGDLSVYWYQQSLDQGLQFLIQYYNGEERAKGNILERFSAQQFPDLHSELNLSSLELGDSALYFCASKGTGELFFGEGSRLTVL.

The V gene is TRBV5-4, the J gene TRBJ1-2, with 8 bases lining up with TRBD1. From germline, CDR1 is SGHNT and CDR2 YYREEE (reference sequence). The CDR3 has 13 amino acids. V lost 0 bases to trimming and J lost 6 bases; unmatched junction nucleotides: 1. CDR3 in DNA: TGTGCCAGCAGCTTGGAGACAGGGGATGGCTACACCTTC. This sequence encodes CASSLETGDGYTF.

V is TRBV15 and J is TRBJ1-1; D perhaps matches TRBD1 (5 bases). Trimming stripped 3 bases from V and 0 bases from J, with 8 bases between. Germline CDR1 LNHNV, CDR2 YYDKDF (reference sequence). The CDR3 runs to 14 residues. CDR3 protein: CATSRGRLNTEAFF. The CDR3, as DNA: TGTGCCACCAGCAGGGGACGCCTGAACACTGAAGCTTTCTTT. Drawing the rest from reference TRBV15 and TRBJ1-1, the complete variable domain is DAMVIQNPRYQVTQFGKPVTLSCSQTLNHNVMYWYQQKSSQAPKLLFHYYDKDFNNEADTPDNFQSRRPNTSFCFLDIRSPGLGDTAMYLCATSRGRLNTEAFFGQGTRLTVV.

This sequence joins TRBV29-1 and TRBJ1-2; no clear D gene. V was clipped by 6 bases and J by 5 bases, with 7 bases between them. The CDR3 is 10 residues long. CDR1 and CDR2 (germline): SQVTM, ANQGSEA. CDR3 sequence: CSVSEYGYTF. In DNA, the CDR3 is TGCAGCGTCAGCGAGTATGGCTACACCTTC.

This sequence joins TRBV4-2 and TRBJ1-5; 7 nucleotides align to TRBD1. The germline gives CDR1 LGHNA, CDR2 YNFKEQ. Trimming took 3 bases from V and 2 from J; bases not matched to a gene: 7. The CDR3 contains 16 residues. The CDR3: CASSHDRVRGNQPQHF. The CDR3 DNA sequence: TGTGCCAGCAGCCACGACAGGGTAAGGGGCAATCAGCCCCAGCATTTT.

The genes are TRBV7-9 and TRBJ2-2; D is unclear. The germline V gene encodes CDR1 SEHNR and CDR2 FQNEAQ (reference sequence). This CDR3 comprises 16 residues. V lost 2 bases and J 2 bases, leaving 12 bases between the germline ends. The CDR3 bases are TGTGCCAGCAGCTTAAGCCGGACGGTAAACACCGGGGAGCTGTTTTTT. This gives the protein CASSLSRTVNTGELFF.

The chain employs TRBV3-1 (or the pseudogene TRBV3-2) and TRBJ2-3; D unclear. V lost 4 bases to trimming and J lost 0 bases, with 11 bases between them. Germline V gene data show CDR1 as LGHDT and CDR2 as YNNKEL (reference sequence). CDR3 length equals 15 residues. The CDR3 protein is CASSPAASSTDTQYF. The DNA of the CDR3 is TGTGCCAGCAGCCCCGCCGCTTCTAGCACAGATACGCAGTATTTT.

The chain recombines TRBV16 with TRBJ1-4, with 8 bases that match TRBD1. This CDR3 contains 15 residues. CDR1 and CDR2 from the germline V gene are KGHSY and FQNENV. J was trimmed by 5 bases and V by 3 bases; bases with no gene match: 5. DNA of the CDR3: TGTGCCAGCAGCCACTGGGACAGGCCGAATGAAAAACTGTTTTTT. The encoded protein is CASSHWDRPNEKLFF.

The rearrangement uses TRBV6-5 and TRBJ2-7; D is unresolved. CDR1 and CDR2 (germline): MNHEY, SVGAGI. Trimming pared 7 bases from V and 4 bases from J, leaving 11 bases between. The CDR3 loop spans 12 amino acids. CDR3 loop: CASTQGLYEQYF. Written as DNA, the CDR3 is TGTGCCAGCACCCAAGGGTTGTACGAGCAGTACTTC.

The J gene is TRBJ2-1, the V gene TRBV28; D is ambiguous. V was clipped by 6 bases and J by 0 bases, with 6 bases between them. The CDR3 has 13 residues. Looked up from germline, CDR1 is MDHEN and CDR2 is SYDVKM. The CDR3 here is CASRLGSYNEQFF. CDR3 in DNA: TGTGCCAGCAGGCTCGGCTCCTACAATGAGCAGTTCTTC.

The CDR3 here is CASSIGLAPPGELFF. The DNA of the CDR3 is TGTGCCAGTAGTATAGGTCTAGCTCCCCCAGGGGAGCTGTTTTTT. V and J are TRBV19 and TRBJ2-2; a weak D match, TRBD2 (5 bases). Germline CDR1 and CDR2: LNHDA and SQIVND (reference sequence). V was pared by 1 base and J by 8 bases, with 14 bases between. The CDR3 runs to 15 residues.

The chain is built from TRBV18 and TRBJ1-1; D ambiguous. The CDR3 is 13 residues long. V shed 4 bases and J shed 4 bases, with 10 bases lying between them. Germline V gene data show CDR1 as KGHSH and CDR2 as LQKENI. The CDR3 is CASSRVGPTEAFF. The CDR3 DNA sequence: TGTGCCAGCTCACGGGTAGGTCCCACTGAAGCTTTCTTT. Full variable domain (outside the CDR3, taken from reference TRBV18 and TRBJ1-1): NAGVMQNPRHLVRRRGQEARLRCSPMKGHSHVYWYRQLPEEGLKFMVYLQKENIIDESGMPKERFSAEFPKEGPSILRIQQVVRGDSAAYFCASSRVGPTEAFFGQGTRLTVV.

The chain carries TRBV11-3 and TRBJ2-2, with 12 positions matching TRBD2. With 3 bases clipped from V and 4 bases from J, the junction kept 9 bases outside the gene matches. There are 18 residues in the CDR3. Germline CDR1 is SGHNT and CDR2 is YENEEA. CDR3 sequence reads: CASSLGTLAGGGTGELFF. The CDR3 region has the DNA TGTGCCAGCAGCTTGGGGACACTAGCGGGAGGTGGCACCGGGGAGCTGTTTTTT.

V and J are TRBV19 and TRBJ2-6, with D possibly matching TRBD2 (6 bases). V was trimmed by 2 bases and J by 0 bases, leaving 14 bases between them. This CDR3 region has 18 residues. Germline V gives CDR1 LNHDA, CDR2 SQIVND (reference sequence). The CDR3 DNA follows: TGTGCCAGTAGTATAATAGACGGGAGAACCTCTGGGGCCAACGTCCTGACTTTC. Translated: CASSIIDGRTSGANVLTF.

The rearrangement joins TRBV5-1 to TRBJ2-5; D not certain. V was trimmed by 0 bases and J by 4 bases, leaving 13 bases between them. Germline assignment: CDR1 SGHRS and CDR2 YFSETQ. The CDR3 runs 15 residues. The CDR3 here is CASSLGPRTGETQYF. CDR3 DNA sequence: TGCGCCAGCAGCTTGGGGCCACGGACCGGAGAGACCCAGTACTTC.

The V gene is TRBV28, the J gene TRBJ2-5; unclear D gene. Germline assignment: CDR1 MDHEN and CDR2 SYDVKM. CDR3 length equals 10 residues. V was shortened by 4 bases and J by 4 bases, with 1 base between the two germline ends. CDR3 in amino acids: CASSSETQYF. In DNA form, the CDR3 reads TGTGCCAGCAGTTCAGAGACCCAGTACTTC.

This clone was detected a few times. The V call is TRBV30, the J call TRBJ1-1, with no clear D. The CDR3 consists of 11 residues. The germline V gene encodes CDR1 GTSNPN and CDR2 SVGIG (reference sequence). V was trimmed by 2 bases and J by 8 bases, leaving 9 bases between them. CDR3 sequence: CAWSSLGEAFF. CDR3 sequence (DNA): TGTGCCTGGAGTAGTCTAGGGGAAGCTTTCTTT.